This T cell receptor (beta chain) stems from a study of CD8+CD57+ T cells in acquired aplastic anemia. Study at large: Mean DNA quantity obtained from sorted CD4+ and CD8+ cells was around 3.2 ug.

Before being chosen for sequencing, patients had shown CD8+CD57+ cell expansion by flow cytometry. In all patients, the disease was severe acquired aplastic anemia. The CDR3 is made up of 19 amino acids. The trim removed 1 base at V and 1 base at J, leaving 9 bases unmatched. Germline-derived CDR1 and CDR2 are SGHRS and YFSETQ. Points on this clonotype: Its antigen is as yet unknown.

The template for TCR beta VDJ and CDR3 sequence profiling was genomic DNA. Each CDR3 protein gets one entry after TCRdb re-called the reads with MiXCR. Among approximately 150,000 distinct CDR3 sequences listed, 47% were seen once. Study conclusions and caveats: The same twenty-nine CD8+ CDR3 sequences occurred in patients and in controls.

Sequencing was carried out using sorted CD4+, CD8+, or CD8+CD57+ T cells (not recorded which) from PBMCs. The sequence was obtained from a human donor with aplastic anemia. The chain recombines TRBV5-1 with TRBJ2-4; 12 bases fit TRBD2. CDR3 residues: CASSLTSGGTSFAKNIQYF. In DNA form, the CDR3 reads TGCGCCAGCAGCTTGACTAGCGGGGGGACCTCGTTCGCCAAAAACATTCAGTACTTC.